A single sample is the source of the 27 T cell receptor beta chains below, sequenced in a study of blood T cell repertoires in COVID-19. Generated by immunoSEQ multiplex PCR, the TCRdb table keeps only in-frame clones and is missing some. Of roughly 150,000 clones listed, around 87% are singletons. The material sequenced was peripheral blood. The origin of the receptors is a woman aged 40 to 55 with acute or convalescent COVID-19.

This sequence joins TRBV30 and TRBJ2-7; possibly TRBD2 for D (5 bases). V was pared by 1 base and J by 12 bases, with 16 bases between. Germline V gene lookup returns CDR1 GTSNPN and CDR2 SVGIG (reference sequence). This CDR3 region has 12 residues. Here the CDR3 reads CAWSGSGYPLYF. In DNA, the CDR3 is TGTGCCTGGAGTGGGTCGGGGTACCCGCTGTACTTC.

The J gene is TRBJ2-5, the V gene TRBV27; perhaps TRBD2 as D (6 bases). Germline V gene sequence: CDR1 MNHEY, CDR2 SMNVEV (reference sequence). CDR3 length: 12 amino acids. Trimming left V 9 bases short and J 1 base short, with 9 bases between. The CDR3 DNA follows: TGTGCCAGTCGGGACTTCCAAGAGACCCAGTACTTC. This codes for CASRDFQETQYF.

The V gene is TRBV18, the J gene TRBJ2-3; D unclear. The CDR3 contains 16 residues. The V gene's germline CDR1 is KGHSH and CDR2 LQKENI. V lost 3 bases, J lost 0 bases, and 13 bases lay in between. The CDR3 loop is CASSPLQLFSTDTQYF. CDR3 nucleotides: TGTGCCAGCTCACCTTTACAGCTGTTTAGCACAGATACGCAGTATTTT. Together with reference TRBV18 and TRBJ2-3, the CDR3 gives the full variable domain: NAGVMQNPRHLVRRRGQEARLRCSPMKGHSHVYWYRQLPEEGLKFMVYLQKENIIDESGMPKERFSAEFPKEGPSILRIQQVVRGDSAAYFCASSPLQLFSTDTQYFGPGTRLTVL.

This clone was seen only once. In nucleotides, the CDR3 is TGTGCCAGCAGCTCTCCCGGGACAAAAAATGAAAAACTGTTTTTT. Translated, it gives CASSSPGTKNEKLFF. The V and J genes are TRBV6-5 and TRBJ1-4, with D maybe TRBD1 (6 bases). The CDR3 sequence is 15 residues long. Germline V CDR1 and CDR2: MNHEY, SVGAGI. V lost 6 bases, J lost 5 bases, and 16 bases lay in between.

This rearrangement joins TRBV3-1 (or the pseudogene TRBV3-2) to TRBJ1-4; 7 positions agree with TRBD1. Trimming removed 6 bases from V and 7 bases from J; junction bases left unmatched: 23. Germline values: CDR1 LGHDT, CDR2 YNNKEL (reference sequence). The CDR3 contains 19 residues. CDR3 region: CASREGLGGFNLRAEKLFF. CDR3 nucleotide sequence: TGTGCCAGCAGAGAGGGCCTAGGGGGCTTCAATCTACGGGCTGAAAAACTGTTTTTT.

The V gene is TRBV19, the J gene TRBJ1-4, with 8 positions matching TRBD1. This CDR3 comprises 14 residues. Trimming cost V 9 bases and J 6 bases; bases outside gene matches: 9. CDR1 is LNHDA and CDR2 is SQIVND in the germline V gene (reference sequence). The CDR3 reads CASTDRGVYEKLFF. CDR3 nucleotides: TGTGCCAGCACTGACAGGGGAGTATATGAAAAACTGTTTTTT. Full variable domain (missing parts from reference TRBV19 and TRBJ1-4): DGGITQSPKYLFRKEGQNVTLSCEQNLNHDAMYWYRQDPGQGLRLIYYSQIVNDFQKGDIAEGYSVSREKKESFPLTVTSAQKNPTAFYLCASTDRGVYEKLFFGSGTQLSVL.

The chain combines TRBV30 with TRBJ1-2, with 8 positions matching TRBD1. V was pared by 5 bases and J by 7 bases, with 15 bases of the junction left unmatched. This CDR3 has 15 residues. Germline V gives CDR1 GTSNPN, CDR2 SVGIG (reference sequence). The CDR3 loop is CAWASSGTGLLGYTF. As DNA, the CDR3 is TGTGCCTGGGCCTCTAGCGGGACAGGTCTCCTTGGCTACACCTTC.

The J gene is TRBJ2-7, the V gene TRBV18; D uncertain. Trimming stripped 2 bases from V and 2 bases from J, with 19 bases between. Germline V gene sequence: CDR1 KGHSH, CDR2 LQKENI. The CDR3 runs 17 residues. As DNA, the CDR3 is TGTGCCAGCTCACCATTACCTGGTACCCGGCGGACCTACGAGCAGTACTTC. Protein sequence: CASSPLPGTRRTYEQYF.

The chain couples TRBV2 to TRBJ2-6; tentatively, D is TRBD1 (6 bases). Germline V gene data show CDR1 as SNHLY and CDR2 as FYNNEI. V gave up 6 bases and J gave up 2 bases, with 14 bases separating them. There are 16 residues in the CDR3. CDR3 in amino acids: CASRRSAGAGANVLTF. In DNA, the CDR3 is TGTGCCAGCAGACGAAGTGCAGGGGCTGGGGCCAACGTCCTGACTTTC. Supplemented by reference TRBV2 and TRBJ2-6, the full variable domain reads EPEVTQTPSHQVTQMGQEVILRCVPISNHLYFYWYRQILGQKVEFLVSFYNNEISEKSEIFDDQFSVERPDGSNFTLKIRSTKLEDSAMYFCASRRSAGAGANVLTFGAGSRLTVL.

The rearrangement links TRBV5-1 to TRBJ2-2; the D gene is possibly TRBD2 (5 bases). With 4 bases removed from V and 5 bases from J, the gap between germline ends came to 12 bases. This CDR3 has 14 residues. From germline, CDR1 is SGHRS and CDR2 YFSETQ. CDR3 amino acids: CASSRGEGTGELFF. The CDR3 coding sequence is TGCGCCAGCAGCCGAGGAGAGGGAACCGGGGAGCTGTTTTTT. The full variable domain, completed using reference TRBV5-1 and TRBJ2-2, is KAGVTQTPRYLIKTRGQQVTLSCSPISGHRSVSWYQQTPGQGLQFLFEYFSETQRNKGNFPGRFSGRQFSNSRSEMNVSTLELGDSALYLCASSRGEGTGELFFGEGSRLTVL.

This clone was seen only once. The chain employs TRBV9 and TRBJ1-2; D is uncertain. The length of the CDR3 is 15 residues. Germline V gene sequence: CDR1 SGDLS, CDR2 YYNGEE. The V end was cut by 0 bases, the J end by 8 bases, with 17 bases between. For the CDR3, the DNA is TGTGCCAGCAGCGTAGCGAGGGAGTCCGGTGGCGGCTACACCTTC. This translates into CASSVARESGGGYTF.

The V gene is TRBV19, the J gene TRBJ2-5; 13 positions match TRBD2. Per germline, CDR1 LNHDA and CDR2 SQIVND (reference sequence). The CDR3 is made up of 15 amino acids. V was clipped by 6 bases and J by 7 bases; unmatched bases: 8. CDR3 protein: CASRTSGRALGTQYF. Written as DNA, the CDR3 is TGTGCCAGTAGAACTAGCGGGAGGGCCTTGGGGACCCAGTACTTC.

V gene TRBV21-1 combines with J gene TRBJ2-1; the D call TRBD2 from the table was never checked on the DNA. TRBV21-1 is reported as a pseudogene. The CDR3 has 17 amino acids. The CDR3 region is CASSKRYRGSRSGEQFF. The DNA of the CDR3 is TGTGCCAGCAGCAAAAGGTATCGGGGATCAAGGAGCGGAGAGCAGTTCTTC.

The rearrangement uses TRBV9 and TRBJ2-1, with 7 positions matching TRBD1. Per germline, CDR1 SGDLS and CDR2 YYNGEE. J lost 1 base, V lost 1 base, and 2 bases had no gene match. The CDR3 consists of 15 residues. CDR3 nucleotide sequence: TGTGCCAGCAGCGTACTGGGACAGTCCTACAATGAGCAGTTCTTC. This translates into CASSVLGQSYNEQFF.

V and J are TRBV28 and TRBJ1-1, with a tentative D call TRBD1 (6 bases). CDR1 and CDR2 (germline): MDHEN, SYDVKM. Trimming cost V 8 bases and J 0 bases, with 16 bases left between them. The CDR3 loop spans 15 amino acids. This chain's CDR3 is CASLKWGRLNTEAFF. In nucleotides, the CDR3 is TGTGCCAGCCTCAAATGGGGGCGCCTGAACACTGAAGCTTTCTTT.

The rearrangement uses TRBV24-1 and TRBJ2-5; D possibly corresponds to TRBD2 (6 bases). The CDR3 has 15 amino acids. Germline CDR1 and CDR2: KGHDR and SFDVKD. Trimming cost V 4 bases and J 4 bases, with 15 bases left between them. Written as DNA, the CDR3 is TGTGCCACCAGTGAGCCGCGGGGATCGTTAGAGACCCAGTACTTC. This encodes CATSEPRGSLETQYF.

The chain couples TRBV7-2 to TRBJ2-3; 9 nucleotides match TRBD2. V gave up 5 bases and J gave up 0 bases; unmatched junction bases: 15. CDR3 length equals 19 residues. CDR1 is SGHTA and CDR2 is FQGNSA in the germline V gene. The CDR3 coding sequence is TGTGCCAGCAGCCCCGAGATCGGGACTAGCCCTAGTAGCACAGATACGCAGTATTTT. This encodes CASSPEIGTSPSSTDTQYF.

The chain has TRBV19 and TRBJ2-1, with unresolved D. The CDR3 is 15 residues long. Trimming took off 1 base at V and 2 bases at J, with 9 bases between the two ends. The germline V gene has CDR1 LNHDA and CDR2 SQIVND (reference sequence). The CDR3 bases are TGTGCCAGTAGTATAGCCGCTAGTGCCTACAATGAGCAGTTCTTC. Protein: CASSIAASAYNEQFF. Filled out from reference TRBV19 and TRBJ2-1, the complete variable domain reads DGGITQSPKYLFRKEGQNVTLSCEQNLNHDAMYWYRQDPGQGLRLIYYSQIVNDFQKGDIAEGYSVSREKKESFPLTVTSAQKNPTAFYLCASSIAASAYNEQFFGPGTRLTVL.

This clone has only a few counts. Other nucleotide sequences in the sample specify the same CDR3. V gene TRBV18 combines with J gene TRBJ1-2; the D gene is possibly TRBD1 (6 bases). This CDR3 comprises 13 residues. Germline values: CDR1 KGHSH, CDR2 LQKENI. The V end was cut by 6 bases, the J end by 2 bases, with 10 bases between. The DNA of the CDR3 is TGTGCCAGCTCTCCTCAGGGGAACTATGGCTACACCTTC. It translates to CASSPQGNYGYTF.

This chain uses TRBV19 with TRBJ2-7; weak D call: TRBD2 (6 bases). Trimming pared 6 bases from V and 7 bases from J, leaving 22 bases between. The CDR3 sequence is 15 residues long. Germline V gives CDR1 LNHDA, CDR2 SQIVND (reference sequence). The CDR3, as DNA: TGTGCCAGTAGAAGTCCCTCTGGAGGGGCTGGAGAGCAGTACTTC. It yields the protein CASRSPSGGAGEQYF.

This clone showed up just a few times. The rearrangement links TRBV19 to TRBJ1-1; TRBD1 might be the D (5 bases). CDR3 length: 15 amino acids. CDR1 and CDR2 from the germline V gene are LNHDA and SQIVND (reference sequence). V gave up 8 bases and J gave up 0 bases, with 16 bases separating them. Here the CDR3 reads CASVEQETLNTEAFF. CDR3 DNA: TGTGCCAGTGTGGAACAGGAGACCTTGAACACTGAAGCTTTCTTT.

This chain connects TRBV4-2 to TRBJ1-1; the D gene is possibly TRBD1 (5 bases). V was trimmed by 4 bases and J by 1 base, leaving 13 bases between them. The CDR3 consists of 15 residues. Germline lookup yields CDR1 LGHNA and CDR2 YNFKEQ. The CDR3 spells CASSPQGTQNTEAFF. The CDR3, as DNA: TGTGCCAGCAGCCCCCAGGGCACCCAGAACACTGAAGCTTTCTTT.

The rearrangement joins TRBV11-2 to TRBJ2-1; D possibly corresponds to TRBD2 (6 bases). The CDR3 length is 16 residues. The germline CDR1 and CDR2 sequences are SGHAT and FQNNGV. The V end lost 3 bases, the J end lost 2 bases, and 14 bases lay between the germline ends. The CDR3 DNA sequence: TGTGCCAGCAGCTTGTCCGGGACTGTAACCTACAATGAGCAGTTCTTC. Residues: CASSLSGTVTYNEQFF.

This chain's CDR3 is CASSVDLGANTDTQYF. The CDR3 nucleotides read TGTGCCAGCAGCGTAGACCTGGGGGCGAACACAGATACGCAGTATTTT. The rearrangement uses TRBV9 and TRBJ2-3, with D perhaps TRBD1 (6 bases). The germline gives CDR1 SGDLS, CDR2 YYNGEE. V was pared by 0 bases and J by 2 bases, with 13 bases between. This CDR3 contains 16 residues.

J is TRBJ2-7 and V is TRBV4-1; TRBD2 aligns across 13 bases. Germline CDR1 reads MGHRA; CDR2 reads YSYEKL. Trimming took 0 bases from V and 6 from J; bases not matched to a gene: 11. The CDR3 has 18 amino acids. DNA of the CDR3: TGCGCCAGCAGCCAAGATCGTACTAGCGGGGGGGCCTGGGGCGAGCAGTACTTC. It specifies CASSQDRTSGGAWGEQYF.

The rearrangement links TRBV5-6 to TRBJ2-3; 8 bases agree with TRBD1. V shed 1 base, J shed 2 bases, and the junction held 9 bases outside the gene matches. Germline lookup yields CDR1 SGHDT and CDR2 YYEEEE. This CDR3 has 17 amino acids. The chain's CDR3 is CASSLYYGQGATDTQYF. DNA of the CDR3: TGTGCCAGCAGCTTGTACTATGGGCAGGGGGCCACAGATACGCAGTATTTT.

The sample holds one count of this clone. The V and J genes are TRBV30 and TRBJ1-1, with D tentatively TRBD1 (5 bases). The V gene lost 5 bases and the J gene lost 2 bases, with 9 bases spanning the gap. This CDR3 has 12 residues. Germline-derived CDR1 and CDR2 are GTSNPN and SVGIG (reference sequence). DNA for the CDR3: TGTGCCTGGGGGGGGAGAAACACTGAAGCTTTCTTT. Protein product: CAWGGRNTEAFF.